The rows below give T cell receptor beta chains drawn from one sample of a study of OX40 agonist ivuxolimab in advanced cancers. TCRdb keeps only in-frame clones here, not all; method: immunoSEQ multiplex PCR. Found here are about 46,000 clones, about 88% of them singletons; the top ten hold over 9.5%. The sequences come from CD4+ or CD8+ T cells sorted from blood, collected in a trial of the OX40 agonist ivuxolimab. The receptor set was obtained from an adult with an advanced solid tumor such as melanoma, head and neck, liver or kidney cancer. The CDR3 runs from the conserved cysteine through the conserved F or W. Fields, in order: V gene, J gene, D gene, CDR3 protein, CDR3 DNA. D genes are given only for firm matches.

v_call: TRBV27
j_call: TRBJ1-6
d_call: TRBD1
cdr3_aa: CASATGTAFEYSPLHF
cdr3_nt: TGTGCCAGCGCAACCGGGACAGCCTTTGAGTATTCACCCCTCCACTTT

v_call: TRBV7-2
j_call: TRBJ2-6
d_call: TRBD2
cdr3_aa: CASRKLATGANVLTF
cdr3_nt: TGTGCCAGCAGAAAACTAGCGACTGGGGCCAACGTCCTGACTTTC

v_call: TRBV5-6
j_call: TRBJ2-7
d_call: TRBD1
cdr3_aa: CASSLEGQNYEQYF
cdr3_nt: TGTGCCAGCAGCTTGGAGGGACAGAACTACGAGCAGTACTTC

v_call: TRBV5-5
j_call: TRBJ2-3
d_call: -
cdr3_aa: CASAQLADTQYF
cdr3_nt: TGTGCCAGTGCCCAGCTCGCAGATACGCAGTATTTT

v_call: TRBV12-1
j_call: TRBJ2-3
d_call: -
cdr3_aa: CASSPVDETDTQYF
cdr3_nt: TGTGCCAGCAGCCCGGTGGACGAAACAGATACGCAGTATTTT

v_call: TRBV7-6
j_call: TRBJ2-5
d_call: TRBD2
cdr3_aa: CASSLSPPGPGGETQYF
cdr3_nt: TGTGCCAGCAGCTTATCCCCCCCGGGGCCGGGGGGAGAGACCCAGTACTTC

v_call: TRBV5-8
j_call: TRBJ1-5
d_call: -
cdr3_aa: CASSLGGADNQPQHF
cdr3_nt: TGTGCCAGCAGCTTGGGAGGGGCGGACAATCAGCCCCAGCATTTT

v_call: TRBV9
j_call: TRBJ2-7
d_call: -
cdr3_aa: CASSVGGSPSYEQYF
cdr3_nt: TGTGCCAGCAGCGTTGGGGGGAGTCCGTCCTACGAGCAGTACTTC

v_call: TRBV6-1
j_call: TRBJ1-5
d_call: -
cdr3_aa: CASNPGRNSNQPQHF
cdr3_nt: TGTGCCAGCAACCCCGGACGGAATAGCAATCAGCCCCAGCATTTT

v_call: TRBV5-4
j_call: TRBJ2-7
d_call: -
cdr3_aa: CASSLVGGYEQYF
cdr3_nt: TGTGCCAGCAGCTTGGTTGGGGGCTACGAGCAGTACTTC

v_call: TRBV23-1
j_call: TRBJ2-2
d_call: TRBD2
cdr3_aa: CASSQTPAQGLASADTGELFF
cdr3_nt: TGCGCCAGCAGTCAAACCCCGGCCCAAGGACTAGCGAGCGCGGACACCGGGGAGCTGTTTTTT

v_call: TRBV4-3
j_call: TRBJ1-5
d_call: -
cdr3_aa: CASSEVQGSNQPQHF
cdr3_nt: TGCGCCAGCAGTGAAGTTCAGGGGAGCAATCAGCCCCAGCATTTT

v_call: TRBV6-6
j_call: TRBJ2-7
d_call: TRBD1
cdr3_aa: CASSYDRGSYEQYF
cdr3_nt: TGTGCCAGCAGTTACGACAGGGGAAGTTACGAGCAGTACTTC

v_call: TRBV7-9
j_call: TRBJ1-5
d_call: TRBD1
cdr3_aa: CASSTGTGNQPQHF
cdr3_nt: TGTGCCAGCTCCACCGGGACAGGGAATCAGCCCCAGCATTTT

v_call: TRBV4-1
j_call: TRBJ2-3
d_call: TRBD2
cdr3_aa: CASSLFPGLAGVTGTDTQYF
cdr3_nt: TGCGCCAGCAGCCTTTTTCCGGGACTAGCGGGAGTGACGGGCACAGATACGCAGTATTTT

v_call: TRBV20-1
j_call: TRBJ1-2
d_call: -
cdr3_aa: CSASGYTF
cdr3_nt: TGCAGTGCTAGCGGCTACACCTTC

v_call: TRBV11-2
j_call: TRBJ2-3
d_call: -
cdr3_aa: CASSFWQITDTQYF
cdr3_nt: TGTGCCAGCAGCTTTTGGCAAATCACAGATACGCAGTATTTT